The clone carrying this TCR beta chain has ten or more counts. The antigen is not known. This entry comes from a study of human T cells and chemical hapten exposure. At the level of the study: A 2 cm by 2 cm inner upper arm patch received 2% DPC for sensitization.

Study-wide results and limits: After DPC sensitization, TCRs above 1 in 1000 frequency showed no change. Expanded TCRs clustered into significantly more large CDR3 similarity groups than controls, the analysis revealed.

The time point: patch test 3, about 24 weeks after DPC sensitization. Treatment here: therapeutic diphenylcyclopropenone sensitization with weekly scalp DPC. Germline CDR1 reads MNHEY; CDR2 reads SVGAGI. The CDR3 is 15 amino acids. V dropped 8 bases and J dropped 0 bases, with 14 bases sitting between them. Per the authors' pipeline: Sequenced samples showed a median of around 91,000 TCRs each, with counts running from approximately 20,000 to 700,000. TCRdb processed the RACE reads anew with MiXCR; each CDR3 protein has one entry. For this entry, the V and J calls and clone size follow TCRdb and not the study's own pipeline. The sample carries about 160,000 distinct CDR3 sequences, 28% recorded once.

The source was whole blood, collected in connection with sensitization to the hapten diphenylcyclopropenone (DPC). The chain employs TRBV6-5 and TRBJ2-4; D is unresolved. The clonotype originates from a woman younger than 30 with alopecia areata. Some clones in this sample may be carry-over from other donors' samples. The CDR3 spells CASRRLSLAKNIQYF. In nucleotides, the CDR3 is TGTGCCAGCCGTAGACTCTCCCTAGCCAAAAACATTCAGTACTTC.